This T cell receptor (beta chain) is from a study of blood T cells in healthy people across ages. Overall study findings and caveats: Naive CD4+ cells and diversity were both higher in long-lived donors than in aged donors.

Comments on this clonotype: Antigen specificity is unknown.

With a J-beta primer mix and a sample-barcoded 5' primer, a second PCR ran about 7 to 11 cycles. TCRdb recomputed calls from the 5' RACE reads with MiXCR, one row per CDR3 protein. The repertoire includes about 560,000 distinct CDR3 sequences, about 27% of them detected once, and 3% to 4% sits in the top ten. Germline V gives CDR1 DFQATT, CDR2 SNEGSKA (reference sequence). The CDR3 extends over 15 amino acids. The V end lost 2 bases, the J end lost 3 bases, and 17 bases lay between the germline ends. This sample was shared with a second study, whose subject was T cells of mothers and their children.

This clonotype was obtained from a boy aged 2-9 years in good health. V is TRBV20-1 and J is TRBJ2-7; perhaps TRBD2 as D (6 bases). Sequences were obtained from blood. CDR3 loop: CSARRGTGVYYEQYF. The CDR3 DNA follows: TGCAGTGCTAGACGGGGGACGGGAGTATACTACGAGCAGTACTTC.